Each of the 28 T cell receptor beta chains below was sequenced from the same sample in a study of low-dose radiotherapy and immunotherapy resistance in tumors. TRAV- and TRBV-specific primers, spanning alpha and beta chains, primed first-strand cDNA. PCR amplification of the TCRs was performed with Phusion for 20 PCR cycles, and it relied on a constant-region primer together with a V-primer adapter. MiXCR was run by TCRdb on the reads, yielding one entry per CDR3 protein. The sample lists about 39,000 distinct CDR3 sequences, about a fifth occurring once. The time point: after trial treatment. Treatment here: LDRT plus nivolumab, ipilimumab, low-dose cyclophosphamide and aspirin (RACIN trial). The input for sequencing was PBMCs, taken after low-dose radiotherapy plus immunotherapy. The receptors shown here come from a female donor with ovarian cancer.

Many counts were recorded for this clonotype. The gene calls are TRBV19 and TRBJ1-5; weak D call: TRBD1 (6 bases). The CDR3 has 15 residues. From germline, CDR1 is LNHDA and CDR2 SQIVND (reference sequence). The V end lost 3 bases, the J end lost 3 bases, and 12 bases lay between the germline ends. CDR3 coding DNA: TGTGCCAGTAGTATCGAAGGGGGGAACAATCAGCCCCAGCATTTT. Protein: CASSIEGGNNQPQHF.

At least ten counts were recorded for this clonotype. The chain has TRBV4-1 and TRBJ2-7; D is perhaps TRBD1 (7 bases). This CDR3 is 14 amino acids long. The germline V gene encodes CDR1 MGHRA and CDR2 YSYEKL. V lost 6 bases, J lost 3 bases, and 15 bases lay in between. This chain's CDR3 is CASSPQGGDYEQYF. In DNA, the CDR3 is TGCGCCAGCAGTCCCCAGGGGGGAGACTACGAGCAGTACTTC.

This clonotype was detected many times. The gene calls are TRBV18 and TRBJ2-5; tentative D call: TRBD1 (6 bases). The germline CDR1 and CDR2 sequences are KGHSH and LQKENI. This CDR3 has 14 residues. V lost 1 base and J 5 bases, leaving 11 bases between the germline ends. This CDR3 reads CASSPQTGSETQYF. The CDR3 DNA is TGTGCCAGCTCACCACAAACAGGGTCGGAGACCCAGTACTTC.

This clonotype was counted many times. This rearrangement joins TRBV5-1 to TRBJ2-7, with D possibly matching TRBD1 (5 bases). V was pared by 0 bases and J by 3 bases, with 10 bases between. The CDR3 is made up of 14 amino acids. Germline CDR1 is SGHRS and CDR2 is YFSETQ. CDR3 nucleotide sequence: TGCGCCAGCAGCTTGGTAGACAGTTACTACGAGCAGTACTTC. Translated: CASSLVDSYYEQYF.

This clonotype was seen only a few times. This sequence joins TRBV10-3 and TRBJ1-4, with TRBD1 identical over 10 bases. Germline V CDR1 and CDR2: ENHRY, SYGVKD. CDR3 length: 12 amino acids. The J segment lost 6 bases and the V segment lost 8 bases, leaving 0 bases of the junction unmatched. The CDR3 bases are TGTGCCATCGGACAGGGGGATGAAAAACTGTTTTTT. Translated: CAIGQGDEKLFF.

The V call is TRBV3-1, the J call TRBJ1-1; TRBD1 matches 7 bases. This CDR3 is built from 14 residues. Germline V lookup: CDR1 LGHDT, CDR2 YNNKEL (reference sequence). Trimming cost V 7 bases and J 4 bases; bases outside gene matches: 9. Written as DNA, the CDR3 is TGTGCCAGCAACCATCAGGGGGGGGTCACTGAAGCTTTCTTT. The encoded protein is CASNHQGGVTEAFF. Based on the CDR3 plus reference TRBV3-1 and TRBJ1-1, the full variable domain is DTAVSQTPKYLVTQMGNDKSIKCEQNLGHDTMYWYKQDSKKFLKIMFSYNNKELIINETVPNRFSPKSPDKAHLNLHINSLELGDSAVYFCASNHQGGVTEAFFGQGTRLTVV.

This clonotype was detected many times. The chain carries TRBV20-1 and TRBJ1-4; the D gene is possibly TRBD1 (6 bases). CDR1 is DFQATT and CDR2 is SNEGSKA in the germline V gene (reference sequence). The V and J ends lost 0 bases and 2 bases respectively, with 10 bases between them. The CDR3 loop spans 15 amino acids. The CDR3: CSARDPGGTNEKLFF. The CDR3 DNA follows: TGCAGTGCTAGAGATCCGGGGGGCACTAATGAAAAACTGTTTTTT.

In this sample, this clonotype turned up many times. CDR3 amino acids: CASRGQGAGTEAFF. CDR3 in DNA: TGTGCCAGCAGAGGACAGGGGGCAGGCACTGAAGCTTTCTTT. The V gene is TRBV2, the J gene TRBJ1-1, with 11 bases matching TRBD1. This CDR3 comprises 14 residues. Germline loops: CDR1 SNHLY, CDR2 FYNNEI. V shed 6 bases, J shed 4 bases, and the junction held 4 bases outside the gene matches. The entire variable domain, with the rest obtained from reference TRBV2 and TRBJ1-1, is as follows: EPEVTQTPSHQVTQMGQEVILRCVPISNHLYFYWYRQILGQKVEFLVSFYNNEISEKSEIFDDQFSVERPDGSNFTLKIRSTKLEDSAMYFCASRGQGAGTEAFFGQGTRLTVV.

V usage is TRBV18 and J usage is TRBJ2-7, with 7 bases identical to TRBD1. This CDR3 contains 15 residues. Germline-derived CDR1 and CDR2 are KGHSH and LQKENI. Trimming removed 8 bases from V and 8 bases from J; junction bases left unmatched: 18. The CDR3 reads CASSLGRGTGEKQYF. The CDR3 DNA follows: TGTGCCAGCAGTTTAGGTCGGGGAACAGGGGAGAAGCAGTACTTC. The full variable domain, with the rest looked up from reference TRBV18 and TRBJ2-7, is NAGVMQNPRHLVRRRGQEARLRCSPMKGHSHVYWYRQLPEEGLKFMVYLQKENIIDESGMPKERFSAEFPKEGPSILRIQQVVRGDSAAYFCASSLGRGTGEKQYFGPGTRLTVT.

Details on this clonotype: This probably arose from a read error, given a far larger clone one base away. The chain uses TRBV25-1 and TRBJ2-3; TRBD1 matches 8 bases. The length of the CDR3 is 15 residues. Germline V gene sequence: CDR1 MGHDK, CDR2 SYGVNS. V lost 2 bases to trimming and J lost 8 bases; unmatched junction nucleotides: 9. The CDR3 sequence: CASSEGTGGAGTQYF. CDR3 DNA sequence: TGTGCCAGCAGTGAAGGCACAGGGGGTGCAGGTACGCAGTATTTT.

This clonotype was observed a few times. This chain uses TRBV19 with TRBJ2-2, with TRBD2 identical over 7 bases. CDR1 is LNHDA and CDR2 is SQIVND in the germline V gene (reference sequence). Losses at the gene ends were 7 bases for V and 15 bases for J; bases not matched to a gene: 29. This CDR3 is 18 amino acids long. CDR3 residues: CASTPEPGRVNTGELLFF. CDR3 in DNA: TGTGCCAGTACCCCGGAACCGGGGAGGGTAAACACCGGGGAGCTGTTGTTTTTT.

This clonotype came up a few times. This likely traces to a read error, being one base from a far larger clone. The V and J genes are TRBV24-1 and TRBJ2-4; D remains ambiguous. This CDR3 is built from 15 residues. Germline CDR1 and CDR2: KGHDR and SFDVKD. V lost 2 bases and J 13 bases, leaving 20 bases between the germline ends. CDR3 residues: CATSDSASSYNEQYF. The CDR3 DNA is TGTGCCACCAGTGATTCGGCCAGCTCCTACAATGAGCAGTACTTC.

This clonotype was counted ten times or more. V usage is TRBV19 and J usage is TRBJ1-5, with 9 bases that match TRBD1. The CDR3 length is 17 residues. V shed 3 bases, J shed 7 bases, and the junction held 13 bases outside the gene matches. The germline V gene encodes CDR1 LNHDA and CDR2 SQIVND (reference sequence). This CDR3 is CASSMGTTGGGQQPQHF. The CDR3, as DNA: TGTGCCAGTAGTATGGGGACCACAGGGGGCGGCCAACAGCCCCAGCATTTT. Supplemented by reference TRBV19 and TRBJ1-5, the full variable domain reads DGGITQSPKYLFRKEGQNVTLSCEQNLNHDAMYWYRQDPGQGLRLIYYSQIVNDFQKGDIAEGYSVSREKKESFPLTVTSAQKNPTAFYLCASSMGTTGGGQQPQHFGDGTRLSIL.

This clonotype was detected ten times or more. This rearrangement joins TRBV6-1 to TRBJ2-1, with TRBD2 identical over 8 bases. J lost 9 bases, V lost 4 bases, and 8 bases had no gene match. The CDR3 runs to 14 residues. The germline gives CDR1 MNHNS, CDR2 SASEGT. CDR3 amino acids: CASSAGTRRFEQFF. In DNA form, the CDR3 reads TGTGCCAGCAGTGCGGGGACTAGAAGGTTTGAGCAGTTCTTC.

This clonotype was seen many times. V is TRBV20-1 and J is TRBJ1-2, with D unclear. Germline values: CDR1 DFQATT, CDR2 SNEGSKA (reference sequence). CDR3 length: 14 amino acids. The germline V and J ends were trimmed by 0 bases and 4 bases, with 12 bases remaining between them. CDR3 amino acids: CSAREETAFYGYTF. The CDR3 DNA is TGCAGTGCTAGAGAGGAGACGGCGTTCTATGGCTACACCTTC.

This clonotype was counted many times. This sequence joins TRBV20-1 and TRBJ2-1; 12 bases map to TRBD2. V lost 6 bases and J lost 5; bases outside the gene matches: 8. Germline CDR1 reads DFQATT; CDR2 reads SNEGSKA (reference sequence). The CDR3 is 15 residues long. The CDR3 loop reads CSANPRTSGNNEQFF. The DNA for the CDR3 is TGCAGTGCCAACCCGAGGACTAGCGGGAACAATGAGCAGTTCTTC.

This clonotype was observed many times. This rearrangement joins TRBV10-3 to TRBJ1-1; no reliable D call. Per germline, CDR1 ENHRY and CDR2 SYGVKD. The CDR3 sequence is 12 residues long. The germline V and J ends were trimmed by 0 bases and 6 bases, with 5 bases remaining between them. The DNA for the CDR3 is TGTGCCATCAGTGAGTCGACGCCTGAAGCTTTCTTT. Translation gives CAISESTPEAFF.

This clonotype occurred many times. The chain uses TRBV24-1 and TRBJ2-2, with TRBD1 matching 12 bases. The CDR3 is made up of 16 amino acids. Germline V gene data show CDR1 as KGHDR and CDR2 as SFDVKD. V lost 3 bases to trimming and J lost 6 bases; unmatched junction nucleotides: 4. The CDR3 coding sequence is TGTGCCACCAGTGATCCGGGACAGGGGGCTGCCGGGGAGCTGTTTTTT. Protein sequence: CATSDPGQGAAGELFF.

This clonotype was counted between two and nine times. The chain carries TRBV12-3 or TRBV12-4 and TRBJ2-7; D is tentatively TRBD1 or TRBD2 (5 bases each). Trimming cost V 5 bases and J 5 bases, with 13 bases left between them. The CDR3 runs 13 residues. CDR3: CASSRGRQHEQYF. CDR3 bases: TGTGCCAGCAGTCGGGGACGACAACACGAGCAGTACTTC.

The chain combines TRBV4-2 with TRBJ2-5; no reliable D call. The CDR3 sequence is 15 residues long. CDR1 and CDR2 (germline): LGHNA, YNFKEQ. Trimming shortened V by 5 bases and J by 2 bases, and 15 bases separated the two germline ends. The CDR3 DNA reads TGTGCCAGCAGCACCCCATTCGACGGGCAAGAGACCCAGTACTTC. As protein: CASSTPFDGQETQYF.

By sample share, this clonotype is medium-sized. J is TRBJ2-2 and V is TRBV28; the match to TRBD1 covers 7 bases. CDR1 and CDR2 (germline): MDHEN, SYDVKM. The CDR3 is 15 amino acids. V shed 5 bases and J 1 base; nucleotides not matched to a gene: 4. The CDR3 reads CASSHGTENTGELFF. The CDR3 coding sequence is TGTGCCAGCAGTCACGGGACAGAGAACACCGGGGAGCTGTTTTTT.

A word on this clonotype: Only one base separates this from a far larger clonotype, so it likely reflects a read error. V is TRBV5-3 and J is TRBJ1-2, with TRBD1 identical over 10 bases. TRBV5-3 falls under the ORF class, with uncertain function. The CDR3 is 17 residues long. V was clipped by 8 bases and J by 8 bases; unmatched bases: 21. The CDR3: CASGNPRDRGPRGGYTF. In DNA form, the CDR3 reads TGTGCCAGCGGCAACCCCCGGGACAGGGGACCTAGGGGCGGCTACACCTTC.

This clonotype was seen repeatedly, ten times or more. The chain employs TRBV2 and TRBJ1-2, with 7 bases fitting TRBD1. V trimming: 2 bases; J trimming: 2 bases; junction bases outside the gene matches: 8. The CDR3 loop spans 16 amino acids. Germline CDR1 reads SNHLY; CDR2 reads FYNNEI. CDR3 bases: TGTGCCAGCAGTGAACCCCTCCGACAGGGCAACTATGGCTACACCTTC. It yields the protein CASSEPLRQGNYGYTF.

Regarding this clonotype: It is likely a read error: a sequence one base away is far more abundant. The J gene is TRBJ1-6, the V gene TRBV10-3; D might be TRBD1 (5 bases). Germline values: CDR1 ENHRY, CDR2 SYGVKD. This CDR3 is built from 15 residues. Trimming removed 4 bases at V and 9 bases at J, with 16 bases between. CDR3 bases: TGTGCCATCAGTGCGGGGACGGCAGAGGGTTCACCCCTCCACTTT. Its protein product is CAISAGTAEGSPLHF.

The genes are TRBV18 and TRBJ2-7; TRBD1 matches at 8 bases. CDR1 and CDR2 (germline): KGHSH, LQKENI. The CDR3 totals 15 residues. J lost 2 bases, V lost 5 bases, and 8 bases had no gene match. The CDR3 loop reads CASSSAGTGTYEQYF. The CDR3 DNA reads TGTGCCAGCTCATCGGCTGGGACAGGAACCTACGAGCAGTACTTC. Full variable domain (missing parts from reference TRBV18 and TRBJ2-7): NAGVMQNPRHLVRRRGQEARLRCSPMKGHSHVYWYRQLPEEGLKFMVYLQKENIIDESGMPKERFSAEFPKEGPSILRIQQVVRGDSAAYFCASSSAGTGTYEQYFGPGTRLTVT.

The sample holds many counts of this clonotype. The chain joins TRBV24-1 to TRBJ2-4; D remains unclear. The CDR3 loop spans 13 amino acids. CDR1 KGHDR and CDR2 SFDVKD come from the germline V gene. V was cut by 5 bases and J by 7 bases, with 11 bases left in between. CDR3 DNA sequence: TGTGCCACCAGTGGGGGAATTCGGAACATTCAGTACTTC. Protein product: CATSGGIRNIQYF.

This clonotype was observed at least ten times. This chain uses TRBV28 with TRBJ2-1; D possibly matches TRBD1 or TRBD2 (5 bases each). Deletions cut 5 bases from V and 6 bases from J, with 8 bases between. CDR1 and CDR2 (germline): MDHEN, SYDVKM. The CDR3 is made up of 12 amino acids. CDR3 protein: CASSIGGNEQFF. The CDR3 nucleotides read TGTGCCAGCAGTATTGGGGGCAATGAGCAGTTCTTC.

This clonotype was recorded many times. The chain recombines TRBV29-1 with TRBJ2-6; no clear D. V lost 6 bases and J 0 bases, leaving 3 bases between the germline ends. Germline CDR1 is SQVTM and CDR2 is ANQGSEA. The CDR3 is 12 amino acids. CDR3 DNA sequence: TGCAGCGTGGACTCTGGGGCCAACGTCCTGACTTTC. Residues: CSVDSGANVLTF.